Following are 32 T cell receptor beta chains from one sample sequenced in a study of T cells in Graves' hyperthyroidism and ophthalmopathy. RNA transcripts gave rise to amplified TCR beta CDR3 regions. HTBI primers drove first-round RT-PCR of the TCR CDR3. A single record per CDR3 protein comes from TCRdb applying MiXCR to the multiplex PCR reads. Of roughly 530,000 distinct CDR3 sequences in the sample, 15% to 20% are singletons; the top ten hold 17%. Specimen: blood. These receptors came from a woman under 30 with Graves' ophthalmopathy.

This chain links TRBV28 with TRBJ2-2, with TRBD1 matching over 9 bases. The CDR3 covers 16 residues. The V and J ends lost 6 bases and 12 bases, in that order; junction bases with no gene match: 17. Germline V lookup: CDR1 MDHEN, CDR2 SYDVKM. The CDR3 DNA reads TGTGCCAGCAGCCAAACATCCGGGACAGGGATTGGTAAGCTGTTTTTT. This encodes CASSQTSGTGIGKLFF.

The V and J genes are TRBV7-3 and TRBJ1-5; D remains ambiguous. Trimming pared 2 bases from V and 6 bases from J, leaving 11 bases between. This CDR3 comprises 14 residues. Looked up from germline, CDR1 is SGHTA and CDR2 is FQGTGA. This CDR3 is CASSLEVSSQPQHF. The CDR3 region has the DNA TGTGCCAGCAGCTTAGAAGTTTCTAGTCAGCCCCAGCATTTT.

The J gene is TRBJ1-1, the V gene TRBV6-2 or TRBV6-3, with TRBD1 matching 10 bases. CDR3 length equals 15 residues. V was pared by 3 bases and J by 2 bases, with 3 bases of the junction left unmatched. CDR1 is MNHEY, CDR2 SVGEGT, per germline. CDR3 in amino acids: CASSYGQGVNTEAFF. The CDR3 DNA is TGTGCCAGCAGTTATGGACAGGGGGTAAACACTGAAGCTTTCTTT.

There are many counts of this clonotype. The chain joins TRBV2 to TRBJ2-7; 7 bases fit TRBD1. This CDR3 has 16 amino acids. Germline trimming cut 5 bases from V and 1 base from J; bases unmatched to any gene: 11. The V gene's germline CDR1 is SNHLY and CDR2 FYNNEI. CDR3 bases: TGTGCCAGCAGTTCCACCCGGGACAGCGGATCCTACGAGCAGTACTTC. This translates into CASSSTRDSGSYEQYF. Full variable domain (remainder filled in from reference TRBV2 and TRBJ2-7): EPEVTQTPSHQVTQMGQEVILRCVPISNHLYFYWYRQILGQKVEFLVSFYNNEISEKSEIFDDQFSVERPDGSNFTLKIRSTKLEDSAMYFCASSSTRDSGSYEQYFGPGTRLTVT.

This clonotype was seen a handful of times. The rearrangement uses TRBV9 and TRBJ2-3; 7 bases match TRBD2. The CDR3 length is 15 residues. Germline V gives CDR1 SGDLS, CDR2 YYNGEE. V dropped 0 bases and J dropped 2; count of bases not matched to a gene: 3. CDR3 sequence (DNA): TGTGCCAGCAGCGTAGGGACTAGGATCACAGATACGCAGTATTTT. Encoded protein: CASSVGTRITDTQYF.

This clonotype was picked up a small number of times. This chain links TRBV12-3 or TRBV12-4 with TRBJ1-3; D ambiguous. This CDR3 spans 13 amino acids. V was clipped by 5 bases and J by 3 bases, with 8 bases between them. This CDR3 is CASSGQLGNTIYF. The CDR3 region has the DNA TGTGCCAGCAGTGGTCAGCTTGGAAACACCATATATTTT.

This clonotype has ten or more counts. The chain recombines TRBV2 with TRBJ2-7; TRBD1 is a possible D gene (6 bases). The CDR3 sequence is 15 residues long. Germline V gene data show CDR1 as SNHLY and CDR2 as FYNNEI. Trimming cost V 2 bases and J 2 bases, with 13 bases left between them. The CDR3 DNA sequence: TGTGCCAGCAGTGAAATGGTGGACAGACCCTACGAGCAGTACTTC. Protein sequence: CASSEMVDRPYEQYF. Full variable domain (remainder filled in from reference TRBV2 and TRBJ2-7): EPEVTQTPSHQVTQMGQEVILRCVPISNHLYFYWYRQILGQKVEFLVSFYNNEISEKSEIFDDQFSVERPDGSNFTLKIRSTKLEDSAMYFCASSEMVDRPYEQYFGPGTRLTVT.

In this sample, this clonotype turned up a few times. This chain uses TRBV24-1 with TRBJ2-1; D is perhaps TRBD1 (5 bases). The CDR3 spans 13 residues. V gave up 2 bases and J gave up 14 bases, with 15 bases separating them. Per germline, CDR1 KGHDR and CDR2 SFDVKD. CDR3 DNA: TGTGCCACCAGTGATTCGCAAGGGGTTGGTGAGTTCTTC. Protein product: CATSDSQGVGEFF.

V and J are TRBV7-9 and TRBJ2-2, with D unresolved. The CDR3 consists of 16 residues. Per the germline V gene, CDR1 is SEHNR and CDR2 is FQNEAQ (reference sequence). Trimming took 5 bases from V and 2 from J, leaving 15 bases between them. The CDR3 sequence: CASSVEAHLNTGELFF. The CDR3 DNA reads TGTGCCAGCAGCGTAGAAGCCCACCTCAACACCGGGGAGCTGTTTTTT.

This clonotype occurred a few times. This chain links TRBV7-2 with TRBJ2-7, with a tentative D call TRBD1 (6 bases). Germline V gene sequence: CDR1 SGHTA, CDR2 FQGNSA. CDR3 size: 15 residues. The germline V and J ends were trimmed by 2 bases and 7 bases, with 18 bases remaining between them. This CDR3 reads CASSLLTGPSKEQYF. The CDR3 coding sequence is TGTGCCAGCAGCTTACTAACAGGGCCCTCTAAAGAGCAGTACTTC.

This clonotype occurred many times. This chain joins TRBV27 and TRBJ2-4; 9 bases line up with TRBD1. The CDR3 contains 17 residues. Germline V lookup: CDR1 MNHEY, CDR2 SMNVEV (reference sequence). With 4 bases clipped from V and 1 base from J, the junction kept 8 bases outside the gene matches. The CDR3: CASSSIYRGRAKNIQYF. The DNA for the CDR3 is TGTGCCAGCAGTTCGATATACAGGGGGCGGGCCAAAAACATTCAGTACTTC.

This rearrangement joins TRBV7-2 to TRBJ1-5; D ambiguous. The CDR3 consists of 15 residues. V was shortened by 1 base and J by 5 bases, with 12 bases between the two germline ends. From germline, CDR1 is SGHTA and CDR2 FQGNSA. The CDR3 region has the DNA TGTGCCAGCAGCTTAGACCCTGGATACGATCAGCCCCAGCATTTT. Translated, it gives CASSLDPGYDQPQHF. Supplemented by reference TRBV7-2 and TRBJ1-5, the full variable domain reads GAGVSQSPSNKVTEKGKDVELRCDPISGHTALYWYRQSLGQGLEFLIYFQGNSAPDKSGLPSDRFSAERTGGSVSTLTIQRTQQEDSAVYLCASSLDPGYDQPQHFGDGTRLSIL.

At least ten counts were recorded for this clonotype. V and J are TRBV3-1 and TRBJ2-5; D may be TRBD2 (6 bases). Germline V gene lookup returns CDR1 LGHDT and CDR2 YNNKEL (reference sequence). This CDR3 spans 16 amino acids. The V end was cut by 2 bases, the J end by 5 bases, with 18 bases between. CDR3 nucleotides: TGTGCCAGCAGCCAACGCAACCGGCTAGCGCTGGAGACCCAGTACTTC. This encodes CASSQRNRLALETQYF.

This clonotype was detected ten times or more. The chain recombines TRBV6-1 with TRBJ2-5, with 13 bases aligning to TRBD2. In germline, CDR1 is MNHNS, CDR2 SASEGT. V shed 2 bases and J 5 bases; nucleotides not matched to a gene: 11. The CDR3 has 18 amino acids. The CDR3 spells CASSEFAGLAGVRETQYF. The CDR3, as DNA: TGTGCCAGCAGTGAATTTGCCGGACTAGCGGGAGTGAGGGAGACCCAGTACTTC.

V gene TRBV27 combines with J gene TRBJ2-7, with D unclear. The CDR3 is 11 amino acids. The V gene's germline CDR1 is MNHEY and CDR2 SMNVEV (reference sequence). V lost 7 bases, J lost 5 bases, and 9 bases lay in between. The CDR3 here is CASTQGDEQYF. The CDR3 DNA follows: TGTGCCAGCACCCAAGGCGACGAGCAGTACTTC.

This clonotype was picked up one time. The J gene is TRBJ1-4, the V gene TRBV7-3; TRBD1 might be the D (5 bases). CDR1 and CDR2 (germline): SGHTA, FQGTGA. V was clipped by 0 bases and J by 1 base, with 9 bases between them. The CDR3 totals 16 residues. CDR3 residues: CASSLTGRVTNEKLFF. Here the CDR3 DNA reads TGTGCCAGCAGCTTAACCGGCAGGGTAACTAATGAAAAACTGTTTTTT. The whole variable domain, remainder taken from reference TRBV7-3 and TRBJ1-4, is GAGVSQTPSNKVTEKGKYVELRCDPISGHTALYWYRQSLGQGPEFLIYFQGTGAADDSGLPNDRFFAVRPEGSVSTLKIQRTERGDSAVYLCASSLTGRVTNEKLFFGSGTQLSVL.

This clonotype has more than one count but fewer than ten. The chain employs TRBV11-1 and TRBJ2-3, with a tentative D call TRBD2 (6 bases). Germline CDR1 SGHAT, CDR2 FQDESV (reference sequence). The CDR3 spans 16 residues. The germline V and J ends were trimmed by 3 bases and 0 bases, with 13 bases remaining between them. CDR3 nucleotides: TGTGCCAGCAGCTTCTTTAATAGCGGAAGCACAGATACGCAGTATTTT. Its translation is CASSFFNSGSTDTQYF.

V usage is TRBV6-1 and J usage is TRBJ2-1, with D tentatively TRBD2 (5 bases). The CDR3 is 15 amino acids. The V end lost 6 bases, the J end lost 2 bases, and 14 bases lay between the germline ends. Germline CDR1 is MNHNS and CDR2 is SASEGT. The CDR3 spells CASRRTGGAYNEQFF. The CDR3 DNA follows: TGTGCCAGCAGACGGACTGGCGGAGCCTACAATGAGCAGTTCTTC.

This clonotype was seen at least ten times. The V and J genes are TRBV28 and TRBJ2-3; D remains unclear. The CDR3 sequence is 14 residues long. The V gene's germline CDR1 is MDHEN and CDR2 SYDVKM. Trimming left V 2 bases short and J 2 bases short, with 8 bases between. CDR3 bases: TGTGCCAGCAGTTTAGGCCCCTACACAGATACGCAGTATTTT. Translated, it gives CASSLGPYTDTQYF.

The V gene is TRBV15, the J gene TRBJ2-7; D gene ambiguous. From germline, CDR1 is LNHNV and CDR2 YYDKDF (reference sequence). CDR3 length: 14 amino acids. V was cut by 1 base and J by 0 bases, with 7 bases left in between. This CDR3 reads CATSRVRSSYEQYF. CDR3 nucleotide sequence: TGTGCCACCAGCAGAGTCAGGAGCTCCTACGAGCAGTACTTC. The variable domain in full, completed from reference TRBV15 and TRBJ2-7, reads DAMVIQNPRYQVTQFGKPVTLSCSQTLNHNVMYWYQQKSSQAPKLLFHYYDKDFNNEADTPDNFQSRRPNTSFCFLDIRSPGLGDTAMYLCATSRVRSSYEQYFGPGTRLTVT.

The CDR3 region has the DNA TGTGCCAGTAGTATACAGGGTACGAACACTGAAGCTTTCTTT. Translating gives CASSIQGTNTEAFF. The chain employs TRBV19 and TRBJ1-1; D might be TRBD1 (5 bases). From germline, CDR1 is LNHDA and CDR2 SQIVND (reference sequence). V lost 2 bases to trimming and J lost 1 base, with 8 bases between them. The CDR3 is 14 amino acids.

This clonotype has ten or more counts. V and J are TRBV11-2 and TRBJ2-7; the D is unclear. CDR1 is SGHAT, CDR2 FQNNGV, per germline. With 0 bases removed from V and 7 bases from J, the gap between germline ends came to 13 bases. The CDR3 spans 14 residues. The CDR3, as DNA: TGTGCCAGCAGCTTAGACGACGTAGTCTGGGAGCAGTACTTC. Its protein is CASSLDDVVWEQYF. The variable domain in full, completed from reference TRBV11-2 and TRBJ2-7, reads EAGVAQSPRYKIIEKRQSVAFWCNPISGHATLYWYQQILGQGPKLLIQFQNNGVVDDSQLPKDRFSAERLKGVDSTLKIQPAKLEDSAVYLCASSLDDVVWEQYFGPGTRLTVT.

CDR3 DNA: TGTGCCATCAGTGAGTCCGGGGGTGCAGGGAACGGCGAGCAGTACTTC. It yields the protein CAISESGGAGNGEQYF. V usage is TRBV10-3 and J usage is TRBJ2-7; D is possibly TRBD2 (6 bases). The germline V and J ends were trimmed by 0 bases and 6 bases, with 18 bases remaining between them. This CDR3 region has 16 residues. Germline CDR1 reads ENHRY; CDR2 reads SYGVKD.

This clonotype was picked up many times. This chain connects TRBV20-1 to TRBJ1-5, with TRBD1 identical over 9 bases. This CDR3 is 15 amino acids long. V shed 1 base and J 7 bases; nucleotides not matched to a gene: 8. CDR1 and CDR2 (germline): DFQATT, SNEGSKA (reference sequence). CDR3 DNA sequence: TGCAGTGCTAGAGCGGGACAGGGTTTTAGGCAGCCCCAGCATTTT. Protein: CSARAGQGFRQPQHF.

This clonotype was recorded many times. The V call is TRBV7-9, the J call TRBJ2-7; the match to TRBD1 covers 7 bases. Per the germline V gene, CDR1 is SEHNR and CDR2 is FQNEAQ (reference sequence). The trim removed 3 bases at V and 5 bases at J, leaving 7 bases unmatched. CDR3 length: 14 amino acids. The CDR3 DNA reads as TGTGCCAGCAGCTTGAGAGACAGGGCCCACGAGCAGTACTTC. This gives the protein CASSLRDRAHEQYF.

This clonotype was seen repeatedly, ten times or more. V and J are TRBV6-2 or TRBV6-3 and TRBJ1-1; 8 bases agree with TRBD1. The CDR3 runs to 14 residues. Looked up from germline, CDR1 is MNHEY and CDR2 is SVGEGT. Germline trimming cut 8 bases from V and 1 base from J; bases unmatched to any gene: 6. The CDR3 DNA reads TGTGCCAGCCCAAGGACAGGGTGGAACACTGAAGCTTTCTTT. Protein product: CASPRTGWNTEAFF.

This clonotype has at least ten counts. This chain joins TRBV6-1 and TRBJ1-5; no reliable D call. From germline, CDR1 is MNHNS and CDR2 SASEGT. V dropped 6 bases and J dropped 0 bases, with 24 bases sitting between them. The CDR3 spans 19 residues. This chain's CDR3 is CASRGNLGFAVDSNQPQHF. The DNA of the CDR3 is TGTGCCAGCAGAGGAAATCTGGGATTTGCGGTAGATAGCAATCAGCCCCAGCATTTT.

This clonotype was found many times. The genes are TRBV18 and TRBJ2-1, with no clear D. V dropped 1 base and J dropped 7 bases, with 8 bases sitting between them. CDR1 is KGHSH and CDR2 is LQKENI in the germline V gene. CDR3 length: 13 amino acids. The CDR3 DNA follows: TGTGCCAGCTCACCACAGGTTGGAAATGAGCAGTTCTTC. Residues: CASSPQVGNEQFF.

This clonotype occurred a few times. The chain joins TRBV18 to TRBJ2-7; 7 nucleotides line up with TRBD1. The germline V gene has CDR1 KGHSH and CDR2 LQKENI. The V segment lost 3 bases and the J segment 7 bases; nucleotides outside the gene matches: 12. The CDR3 runs to 15 residues. The CDR3: CASSPGTADLGEQYF. The CDR3 nucleotides are TGTGCCAGCTCACCGGGGACAGCGGATTTAGGGGAGCAGTACTTC. Complete variable domain (other parts from reference TRBV18 and TRBJ2-7): NAGVMQNPRHLVRRRGQEARLRCSPMKGHSHVYWYRQLPEEGLKFMVYLQKENIIDESGMPKERFSAEFPKEGPSILRIQQVVRGDSAAYFCASSPGTADLGEQYFGPGTRLTVT.

This clonotype was counted at least ten times. For the CDR3, the DNA is TGTGCCAGCAGCCAAGAGGCTTGGACGTATGAGCAGTTCTTC. The encoded protein is CASSQEAWTYEQFF. This rearrangement joins TRBV3-1 to TRBJ2-1; D unclear. Germline values: CDR1 LGHDT, CDR2 YNNKEL (reference sequence). The CDR3 consists of 14 residues. V was pared by 0 bases and J by 8 bases, with 11 bases between.

At least ten counts were recorded for this clonotype. J is TRBJ1-5 and V is TRBV3-1; no definite D call. Trimming stripped 0 bases from V and 0 bases from J, with 6 bases between. The CDR3 consists of 15 residues. The V gene's germline CDR1 is LGHDT and CDR2 YNNKEL (reference sequence). CDR3: CASSQDSVSNQPQHF. Written as DNA, the CDR3 is TGTGCCAGCAGCCAAGATTCGGTTAGCAATCAGCCCCAGCATTTT.

V usage is TRBV27 and J usage is TRBJ2-7, with TRBD2 matching 7 bases. Trimming cost V 6 bases and J 3 bases; bases outside gene matches: 14. From germline, CDR1 is MNHEY and CDR2 SMNVEV (reference sequence). This CDR3 spans 16 amino acids. This CDR3 is CASRERGPTDYYEQYF. CDR3 sequence (DNA): TGTGCCAGCAGAGAGCGGGGACCGACGGACTACTACGAGCAGTACTTC.